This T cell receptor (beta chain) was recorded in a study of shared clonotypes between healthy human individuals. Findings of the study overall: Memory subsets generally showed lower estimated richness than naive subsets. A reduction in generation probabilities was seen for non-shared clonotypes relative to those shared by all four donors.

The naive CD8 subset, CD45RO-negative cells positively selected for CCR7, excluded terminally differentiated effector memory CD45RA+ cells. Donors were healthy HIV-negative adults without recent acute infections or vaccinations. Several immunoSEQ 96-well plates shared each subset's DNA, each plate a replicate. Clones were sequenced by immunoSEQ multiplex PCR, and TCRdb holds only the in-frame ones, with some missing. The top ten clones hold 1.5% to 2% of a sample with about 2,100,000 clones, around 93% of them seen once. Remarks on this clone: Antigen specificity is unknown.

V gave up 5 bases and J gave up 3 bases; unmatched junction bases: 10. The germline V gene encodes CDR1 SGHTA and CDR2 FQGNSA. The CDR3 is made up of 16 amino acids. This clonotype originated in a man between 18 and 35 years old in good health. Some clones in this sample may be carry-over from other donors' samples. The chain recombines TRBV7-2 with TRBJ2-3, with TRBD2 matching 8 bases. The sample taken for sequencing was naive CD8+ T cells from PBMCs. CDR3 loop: CASSPQRERWTDTQYF. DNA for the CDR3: TGTGCCAGCAGCCCGCAGCGGGAGAGGTGGACAGATACGCAGTATTTT.